The TCR beta chain described here comes from a study of blood T cell repertoires in COVID-19. Study-level background: Collection of acute and convalescent COVID-19 samples took place in the United States, Italy and Spain. T cells, B-cell-depleted T cells, or PBMCs provided the cDNA or gDNA that served as material.

Original processing notes: Amplified reference gene primers provided the basis for estimating nucleated cell counts. The method was immunoSEQ multiplex PCR; TCRdb's version includes in-frame clones alone and lacks a portion of them. V and J calls and clone size are those listed in that table; D and trimming were worked out from the DNA. Among some 75,000 clones, about nine tenths were seen once, and the ten largest hold about 7%. The V and J ends lost 6 bases and 13 bases, in that order; junction bases with no gene match: 7. Germline CDR1 is SNHLY and CDR2 is FYNNEI. The length of the CDR3 is 12 residues.

The sequence was collected from a human donor in a cohort sampled during active COVID-19. The specimen sequenced was peripheral blood. This chain links TRBV2 with TRBJ2-3, with TRBD2 matching 10 bases. CDR3 nucleotides: TGTGCCAGCAGAACCGGGACTAGCGAGGAGTATTTT. It encodes CASRTGTSEEYF.